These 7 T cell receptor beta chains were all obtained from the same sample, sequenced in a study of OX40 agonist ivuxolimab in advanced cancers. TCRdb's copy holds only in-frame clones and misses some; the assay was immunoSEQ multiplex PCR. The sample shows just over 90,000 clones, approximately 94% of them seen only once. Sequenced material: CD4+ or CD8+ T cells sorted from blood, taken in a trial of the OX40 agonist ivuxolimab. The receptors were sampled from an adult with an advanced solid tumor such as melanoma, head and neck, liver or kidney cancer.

CDR3 amino acids: CASSIGTSGGETQYF. CDR3 sequence (DNA): TGTGCCAGTAGTATAGGTACATCGGGAGGGGAGACCCAGTACTTC. The rearrangement uses TRBV19 and TRBJ2-5; 8 positions agree with TRBD2. Losses at the gene ends were 1 base for V and 5 bases for J; bases not matched to a gene: 6. The germline gives CDR1 LNHDA, CDR2 SQIVND (reference sequence). The CDR3 consists of 15 residues. Together with reference TRBV19 and TRBJ2-5, the CDR3 gives the full variable domain: DGGITQSPKYLFRKEGQNVTLSCEQNLNHDAMYWYRQDPGQGLRLIYYSQIVNDFQKGDIAEGYSVSREKKESFPLTVTSAQKNPTAFYLCASSIGTSGGETQYFGPGTRLLVL.

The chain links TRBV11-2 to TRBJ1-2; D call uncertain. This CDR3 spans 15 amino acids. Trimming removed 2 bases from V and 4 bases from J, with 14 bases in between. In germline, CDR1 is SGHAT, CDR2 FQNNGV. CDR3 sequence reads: CASSLKGAWPYGYTF. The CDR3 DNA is TGTGCCAGCAGCTTAAAAGGCGCCTGGCCCTATGGCTACACCTTC. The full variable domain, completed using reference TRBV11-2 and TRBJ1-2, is EAGVAQSPRYKIIEKRQSVAFWCNPISGHATLYWYQQILGQGPKLLIQFQNNGVVDDSQLPKDRFSAERLKGVDSTLKIQPAKLEDSAVYLCASSLKGAWPYGYTFGSGTRLTVV.

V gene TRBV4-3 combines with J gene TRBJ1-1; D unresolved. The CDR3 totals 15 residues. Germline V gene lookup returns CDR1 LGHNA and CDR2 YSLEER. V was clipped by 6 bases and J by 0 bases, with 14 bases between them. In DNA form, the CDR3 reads TGCGCCAGCAGTGAGTATTGGTCAGTGAACACTGAAGCTTTCTTT. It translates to CASSEYWSVNTEAFF.

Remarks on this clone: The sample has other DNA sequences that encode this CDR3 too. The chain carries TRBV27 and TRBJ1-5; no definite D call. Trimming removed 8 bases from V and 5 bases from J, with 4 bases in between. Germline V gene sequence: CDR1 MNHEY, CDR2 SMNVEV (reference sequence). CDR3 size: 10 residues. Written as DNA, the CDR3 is TGTGCCAGCGGCTATCAGCCCCAGCATTTT. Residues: CASGYQPQHF.

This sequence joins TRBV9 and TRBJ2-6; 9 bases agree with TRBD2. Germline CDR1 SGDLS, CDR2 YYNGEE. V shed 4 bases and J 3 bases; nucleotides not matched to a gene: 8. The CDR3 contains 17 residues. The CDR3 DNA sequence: TGTGCCAGCAGCCTCCTAGCGGGGTATGGTGGGGCCAACGTCCTGACTTTC. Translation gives CASSLLAGYGGANVLTF.

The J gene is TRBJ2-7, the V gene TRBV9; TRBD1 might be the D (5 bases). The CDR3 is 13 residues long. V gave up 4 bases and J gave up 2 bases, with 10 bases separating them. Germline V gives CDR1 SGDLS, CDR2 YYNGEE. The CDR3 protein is CASSRTPAYEQYF. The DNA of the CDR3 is TGTGCCAGCAGCCGGACACCGGCCTACGAGCAGTACTTC.

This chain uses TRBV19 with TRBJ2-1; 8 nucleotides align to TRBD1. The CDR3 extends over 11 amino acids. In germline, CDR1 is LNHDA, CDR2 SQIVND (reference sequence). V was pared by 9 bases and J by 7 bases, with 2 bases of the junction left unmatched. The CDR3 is CASGTGNEQFF. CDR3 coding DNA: TGTGCCAGCGGGACAGGAAATGAGCAGTTCTTC.